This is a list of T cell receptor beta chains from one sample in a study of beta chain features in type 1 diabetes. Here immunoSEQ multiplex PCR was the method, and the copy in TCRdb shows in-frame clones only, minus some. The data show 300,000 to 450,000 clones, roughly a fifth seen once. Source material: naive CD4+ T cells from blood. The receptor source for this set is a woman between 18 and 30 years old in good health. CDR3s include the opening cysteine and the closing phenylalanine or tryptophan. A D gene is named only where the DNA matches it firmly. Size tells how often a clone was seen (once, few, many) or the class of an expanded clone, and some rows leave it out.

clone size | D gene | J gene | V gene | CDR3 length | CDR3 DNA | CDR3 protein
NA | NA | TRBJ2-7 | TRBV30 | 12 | TGTGCCTACAGGGTTGAGGCTTACGAGCAGTACTTC | CAYRVEAYEQYF
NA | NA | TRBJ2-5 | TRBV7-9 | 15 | TGTGCCAGCAGCTCGCCACAGGGGAGGCAAGAGACCCAGTACTTC | CASSSPQGRQETQYF
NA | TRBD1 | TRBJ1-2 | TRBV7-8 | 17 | TGTGCCAGCAGCCGCGACCCCGACAGGGGAGAGGTCTATGGCTACACCTTC | CASSRDPDRGEVYGYTF
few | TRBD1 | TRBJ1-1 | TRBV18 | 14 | TGTGCCAGCTCCCAGGGGACAGGGCGGTTTGAAGCTTTCTTT | CASSQGTGRFEAFF
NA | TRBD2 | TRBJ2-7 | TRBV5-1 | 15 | TGCGCCAGCAGCCTCCTCCGGGGGGATGCCTACGAGCAGTACTTC | CASSLLRGDAYEQYF
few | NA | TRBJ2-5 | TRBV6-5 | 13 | TGTGCCAGCAGTGCACTGGTACAAGAGACCCAGTACTTC | CASSALVQETQYF
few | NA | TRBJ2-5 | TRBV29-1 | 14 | TGCAGCGTTGATCGGATCAGGGGTCAAGAGACCCAGTACTTC | CSVDRIRGQETQYF
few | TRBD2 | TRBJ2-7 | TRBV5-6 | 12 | TGTGCCAGCATCCGGGGGGAGTACGAGCAGTACTTC | CASIRGEYEQYF
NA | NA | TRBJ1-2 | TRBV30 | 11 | TGTGCCTGGAGTGGTGGGGGCGGCTACACCTTC | CAWSGGGGYTF
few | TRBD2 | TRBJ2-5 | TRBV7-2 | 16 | TGTGCCAGCAGCCGTACTAGCGGGGCGTTCCAAGAGACCCAGTACTTC | CASSRTSGAFQETQYF
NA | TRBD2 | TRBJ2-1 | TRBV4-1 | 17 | TGCGCCAGCAGCCAAGAATCGGCGCGGGGGATATACAATGAGCAGTTCTTC | CASSQESARGIYNEQFF
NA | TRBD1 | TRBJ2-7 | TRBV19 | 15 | TGTGCCAGTAGTAATCCGGGACAGAGCTTCTACGAGCAGTACTTC | CASSNPGQSFYEQYF
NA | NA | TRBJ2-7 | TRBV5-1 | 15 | TGCGCCAGCAGCCTACCAAGGGGATATTCCTACGAGCAGTACTTC | CASSLPRGYSYEQYF
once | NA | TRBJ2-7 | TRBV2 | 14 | TGTGCCAGCGAGGGAGTTGCGGCCCTCTCCGAGCAGTACTTC | CASEGVAALSEQYF
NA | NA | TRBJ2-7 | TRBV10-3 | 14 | TGTGCCATCAGTGAGTCTAGGGGTTCCTACGAGCAGTACTTC | CAISESRGSYEQYF
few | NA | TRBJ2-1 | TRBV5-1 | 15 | TGCGCCAGCAGCTACCAGCGATCCTCCTACAATGAGCAGTTCTTC | CASSYQRSSYNEQFF
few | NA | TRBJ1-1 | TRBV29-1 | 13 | TGCAGCGTCAACAGGGTATTGGCCACTGAAGCTTTCTTT | CSVNRVLATEAFF
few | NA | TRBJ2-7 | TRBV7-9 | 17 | TGTGCCAGCAGCGCCGGGACTGTCAGGCAAGCCTCCTACGAGCAGTACTTC | CASSAGTVRQASYEQYF
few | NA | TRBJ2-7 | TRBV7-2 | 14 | TGTGCCAGCAGCTTGCTGTTGGTTACAGACGAGCAGTACTTC | CASSLLLVTDEQYF
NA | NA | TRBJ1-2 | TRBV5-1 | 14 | TGCGCCAGCAGCTTGGAACAGCCGATCTATGGCTACACCTTC | CASSLEQPIYGYTF
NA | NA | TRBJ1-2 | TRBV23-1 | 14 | TGCGCCAGCATCCCTAGACAGCGCCCCTATGGCTACACCTTC | CASIPRQRPYGYTF
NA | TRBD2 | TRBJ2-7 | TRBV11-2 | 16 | TGTGCCAGCAGCCCGTGGACTAGCGGGAGTGTCTACGAGCAGTACTTC | CASSPWTSGSVYEQYF
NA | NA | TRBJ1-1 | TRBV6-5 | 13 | TGTGCCAGCAGTGGAGGTTTGGCTCGGGAAGCTTTCTTT | CASSGGLAREAFF
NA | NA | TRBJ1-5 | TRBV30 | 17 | TGTGCCTGGAGTCCGGGCGGGGCGTCTGATAGCAATCAGCCCCAGCATTTT | CAWSPGGASDSNQPQHF
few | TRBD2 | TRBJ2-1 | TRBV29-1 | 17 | TGCAGCGTTGGCTTCTACGCGATAGCGGGGTACTACAATGAGCAGTTCTTC | CSVGFYAIAGYYNEQFF
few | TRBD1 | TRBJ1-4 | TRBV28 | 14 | TGTGCCAGCAGGACAGGGGGTAGTGGTGAAAAACTGTTTTTT | CASRTGGSGEKLFF
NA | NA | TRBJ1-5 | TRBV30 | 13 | TGTGCCTGGAGTGTAAGAGGTAATCAGCCCCAGCATTTT | CAWSVRGNQPQHF